This T cell receptor (beta chain) appears in the sequencing data of a study of patients and donors after allogeneic stem cell transplantation. MiXCR was run by TCRdb on the RT-PCR reads, yielding one entry per CDR3 protein. The table includes about 57,000 distinct CDR3 sequences, about an eighth detected once. The CDR3 runs 16 residues. The V and J ends lost 7 bases and 4 bases, in that order; junction bases with no gene match: 10. The chain has TRBV12-3 or TRBV12-4 and TRBJ2-1; 10 bases line up with TRBD1. The specimen was blood, either unsorted or a sorted T cell fraction (not recorded which). The sequence derives from a human donor who was either an allogeneic HSCT recipient or a stem cell or donor lymphocyte infusion donor (not recorded which). It is not recorded whose cells these are; they may come from a transplant donor. The CDR3: CASNTGGTGAYNEQFF. The CDR3 DNA reads as TGTGCCAGCAACACTGGGGGGACAGGGGCATACAATGAGCAGTTCTTC.